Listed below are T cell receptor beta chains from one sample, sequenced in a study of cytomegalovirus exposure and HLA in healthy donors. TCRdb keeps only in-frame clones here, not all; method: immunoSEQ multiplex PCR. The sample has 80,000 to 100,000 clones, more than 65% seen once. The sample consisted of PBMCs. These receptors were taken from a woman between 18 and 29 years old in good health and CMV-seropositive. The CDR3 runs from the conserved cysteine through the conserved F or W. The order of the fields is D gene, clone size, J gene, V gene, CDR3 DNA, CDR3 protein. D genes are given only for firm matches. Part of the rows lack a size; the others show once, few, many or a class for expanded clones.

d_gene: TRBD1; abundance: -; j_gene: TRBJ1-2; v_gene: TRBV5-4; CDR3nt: TGTGCCAGCAGCTGGAGGGACAGGGTACAATATGGCTACACCTTC; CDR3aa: CASSWRDRVQYGYTF
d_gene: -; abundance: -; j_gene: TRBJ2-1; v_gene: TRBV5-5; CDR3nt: TGTGCCAGCAGCCGGGCAGGGCTGGGTGATGAGCAGTTCTTC; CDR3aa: CASSRAGLGDEQFF
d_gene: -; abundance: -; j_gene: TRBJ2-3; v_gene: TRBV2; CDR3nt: TGTGCCAGTAGGCTTAACGGCAGGGGCCTCAGGCCGTATTTT; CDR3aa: CASRLNGRGLRPYF
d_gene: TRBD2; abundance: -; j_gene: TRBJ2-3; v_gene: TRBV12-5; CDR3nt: TGTGCTAGTGGTTTGGGGGCGGGGGGCCGCACAGATACGCAGTATTTT; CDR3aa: CASGLGAGGRTDTQYF
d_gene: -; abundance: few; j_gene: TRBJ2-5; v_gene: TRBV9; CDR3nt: TGTGCCAGCAGCGTGTCGCCTACCCCCCAAGAGACCCAGTACTTC; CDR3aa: CASSVSPTPQETQYF
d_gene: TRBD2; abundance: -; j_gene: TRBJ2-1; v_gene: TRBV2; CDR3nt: TGTGCCACCGATCAAGCGGGAGGTCGCAATGAGCAGTTCTTC; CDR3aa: CATDQAGGRNEQFF
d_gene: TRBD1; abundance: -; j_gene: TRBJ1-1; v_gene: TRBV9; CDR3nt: TGTGCCAGCAGCTCTTCGACAGGGGCCCACACTGAAGCTTTCTTT; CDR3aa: CASSSSTGAHTEAFF
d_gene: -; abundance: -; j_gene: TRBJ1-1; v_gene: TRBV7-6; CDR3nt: TGTGCCAGCAGCTTCAGGGGAAACACTGAAGCTTTCTTT; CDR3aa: CASSFRGNTEAFF
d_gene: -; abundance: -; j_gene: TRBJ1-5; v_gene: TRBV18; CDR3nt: TGTGCCAGCTCACCAGGCGACTTACTTGGCAATCAGCCCCAGCATTTT; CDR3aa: CASSPGDLLGNQPQHF
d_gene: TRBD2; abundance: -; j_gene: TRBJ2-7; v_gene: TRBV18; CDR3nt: TGTGCCAGCTCACCTACGGGACTAGCGACCTACGAGCAGTACTTC; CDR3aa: CASSPTGLATYEQYF
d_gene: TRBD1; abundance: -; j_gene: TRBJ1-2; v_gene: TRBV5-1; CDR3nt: TGCGCCAGCAGCTTGTCGGACAGGGGAAGTGGCTACACCTTC; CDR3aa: CASSLSDRGSGYTF
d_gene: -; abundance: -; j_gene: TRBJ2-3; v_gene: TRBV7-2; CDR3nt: TGTGCCAGCAGCCCCCCCGGGAGTAGCACAGATACGCAGTATTTT; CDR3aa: CASSPPGSSTDTQYF
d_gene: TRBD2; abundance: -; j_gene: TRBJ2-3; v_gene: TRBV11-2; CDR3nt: TGTGCCAGCAGCGTACTAGCGGGGGGGCTGAAAGATACGCAGTATTTT; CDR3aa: CASSVLAGGLKDTQYF
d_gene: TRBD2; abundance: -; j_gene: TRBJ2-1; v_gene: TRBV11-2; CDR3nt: TGTGCCAGCTTAAGGGGTCGGGAGGGTTCCCGTGAGCAGTTCTTC; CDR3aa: CASLRGREGSREQFF
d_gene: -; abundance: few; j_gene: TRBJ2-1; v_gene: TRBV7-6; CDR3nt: TGTGCCAGCAGCCTCTACGGGAGTATCAATGAGCAGTTCTTC; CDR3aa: CASSLYGSINEQFF
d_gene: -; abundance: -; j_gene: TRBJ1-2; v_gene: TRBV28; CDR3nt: TGTGCCAGCAGTCCGGTCCCCTCCGACAGGTATGGCTACACCTTC; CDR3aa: CASSPVPSDRYGYTF
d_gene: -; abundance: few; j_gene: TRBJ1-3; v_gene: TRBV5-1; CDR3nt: TGCGCCAGCAGCTTAACGCAAGGGGGAACTGGAAACACCATATATTTT; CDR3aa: CASSLTQGGTGNTIYF
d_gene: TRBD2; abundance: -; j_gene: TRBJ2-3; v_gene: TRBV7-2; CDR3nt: TGTGCCAGCAGACCCCTCGGCGGGGGGGCTGGAGATACGCAGTATTTT; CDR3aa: CASRPLGGGAGDTQYF
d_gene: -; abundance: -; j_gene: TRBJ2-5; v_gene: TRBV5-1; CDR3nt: TGCGCCAGCAGGAGGGTTTCAGCAGACCAAGAGACCCAGTACTTC; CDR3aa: CASRRVSADQETQYF
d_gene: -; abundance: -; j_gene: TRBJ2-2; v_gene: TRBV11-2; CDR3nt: TGTGCCAGCAGCTTAGGCCTGGGACTCAGGACCACCGGGGAGCTGTTTTTT; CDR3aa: CASSLGLGLRTTGELFF
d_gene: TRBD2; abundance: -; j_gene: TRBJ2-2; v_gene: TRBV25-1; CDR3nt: TGTGCCAGCAGTGAAGGAACTAGCGGGGGGATGAGGGAGCTGTTTTTT; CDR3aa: CASSEGTSGGMRELFF
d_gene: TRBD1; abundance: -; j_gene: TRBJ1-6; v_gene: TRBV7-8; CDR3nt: TGTGCCAGCAGCTTACAGCGACAGGGAGTTAATTCACCCCTCCACTTT; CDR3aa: CASSLQRQGVNSPLHF
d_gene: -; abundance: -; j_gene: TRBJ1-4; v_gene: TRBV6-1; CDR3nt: TGTGCCAGCAGGGAGCCCCAAACTAATGAAAAACTGTTTTTT; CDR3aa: CASREPQTNEKLFF
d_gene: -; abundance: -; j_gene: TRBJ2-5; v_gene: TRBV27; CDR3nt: TGTGCCAGCAGTTCATACAGGGAATCAGAGACCCAGTACTTC; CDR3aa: CASSSYRESETQYF
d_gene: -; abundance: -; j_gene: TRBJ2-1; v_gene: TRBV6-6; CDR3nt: TGTGCCAGCAGTTACTCAGGCTTACCAGGGGATGAGCAGTTCTTC; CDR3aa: CASSYSGLPGDEQFF
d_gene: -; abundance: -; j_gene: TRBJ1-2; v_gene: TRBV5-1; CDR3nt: TGCGCCAGCAGCTTGGGCCCTCGACAAACCAACTATGGCTACACCTTC; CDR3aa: CASSLGPRQTNYGYTF
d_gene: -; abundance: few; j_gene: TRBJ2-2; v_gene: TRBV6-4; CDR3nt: TGTGCCAGCCGGAGGGAAAACACCGGGGAGCTGTTTTTT; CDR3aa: CASRRENTGELFF
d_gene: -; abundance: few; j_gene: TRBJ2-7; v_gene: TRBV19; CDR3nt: TGTGCCAGTAGTATAGTGGCAACGGCGGGGTCCTACGAGCAGTACTTC; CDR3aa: CASSIVATAGSYEQYF
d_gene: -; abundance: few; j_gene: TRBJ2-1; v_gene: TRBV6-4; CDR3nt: TGTGCCAGCAGTGACCGGGACAACAATGAGCAGTTCTTC; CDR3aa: CASSDRDNNEQFF
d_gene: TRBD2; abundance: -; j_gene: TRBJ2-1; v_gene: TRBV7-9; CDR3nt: TGTGCCAGCAGCGGGGGGGGGTACAATGAGCAGTTCTTC; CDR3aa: CASSGGGYNEQFF
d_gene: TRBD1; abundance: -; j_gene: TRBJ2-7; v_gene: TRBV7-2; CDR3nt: TGTGCCAGCAGCTTAGGTGGGACAGGGAGAGGCGAGCAGTACTTC; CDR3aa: CASSLGGTGRGEQYF
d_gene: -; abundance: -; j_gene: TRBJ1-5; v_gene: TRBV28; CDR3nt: TGTGCCAGCAGTTTGGGCCCTAGCAATCAGCCCCAGCATTTT; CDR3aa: CASSLGPSNQPQHF
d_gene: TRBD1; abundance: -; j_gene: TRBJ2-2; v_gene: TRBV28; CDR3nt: TGTGCCAGCAGCTTTCTGGGACAGTCGAACACCGGGGAGCTGTTTTTT; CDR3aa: CASSFLGQSNTGELFF
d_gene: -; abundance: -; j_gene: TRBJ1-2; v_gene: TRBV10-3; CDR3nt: TGTGCCATCAGCCAGGGGAGCGACTATGGCTACACCTTC; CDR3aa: CAISQGSDYGYTF
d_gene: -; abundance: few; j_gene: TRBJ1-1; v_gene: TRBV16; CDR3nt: TGTGCCAGCAGCCCTCGGGGGGAGCCCACTGAAGCTTTCTTT; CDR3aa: CASSPRGEPTEAFF
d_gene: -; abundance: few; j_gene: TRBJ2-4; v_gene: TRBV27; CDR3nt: TGTGCCAGCAGTTTATCCAGGAACAAAAACATTCAGTACTTC; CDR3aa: CASSLSRNKNIQYF
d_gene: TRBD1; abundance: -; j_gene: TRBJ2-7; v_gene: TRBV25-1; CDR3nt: TGTGCCAGCAGTGAATCGGCCGGGACAGGGGGCTACGAGCAGTACTTC; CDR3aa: CASSESAGTGGYEQYF
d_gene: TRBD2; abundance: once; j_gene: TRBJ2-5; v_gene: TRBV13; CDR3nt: TGTGCCAGCAGCCTGCGACTAGCGGGAGCTGGGTCCCAAGAGACCCAGTACTTC; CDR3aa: CASSLRLAGAGSQETQYF
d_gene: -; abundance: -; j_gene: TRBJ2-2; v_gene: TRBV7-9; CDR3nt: TGTGCCAGCAGCTCCTGGATGGGGGGCACCGGGGAGCTGTTTTTT; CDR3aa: CASSSWMGGTGELFF
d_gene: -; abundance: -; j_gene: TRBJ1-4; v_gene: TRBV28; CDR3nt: TGTGCCAGCAGTTTCCGACAGGTGGATGAAAAACTGTTTTTT; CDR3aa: CASSFRQVDEKLFF
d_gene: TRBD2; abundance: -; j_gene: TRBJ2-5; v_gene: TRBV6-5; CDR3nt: TGTGCCAGCAGTTCCCGCCCGGGACTAGTACGGGAGACCCAGTACTTC; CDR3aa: CASSSRPGLVRETQYF
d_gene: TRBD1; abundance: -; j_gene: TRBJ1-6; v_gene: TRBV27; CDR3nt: TGTGCCAGCAGTCCCGGGACAGGGTGGACCTATAATTCACCCCTCCACTTT; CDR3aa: CASSPGTGWTYNSPLHF
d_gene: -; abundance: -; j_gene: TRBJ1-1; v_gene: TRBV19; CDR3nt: TGTGCCAGACAGGGATTAGGTGGTGTGAACACTGAAGCTTTCTTT; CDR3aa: CARQGLGGVNTEAFF
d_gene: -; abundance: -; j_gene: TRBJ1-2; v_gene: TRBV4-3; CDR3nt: TGCGCCAGCAGCCAAGATCGGGGGGGGACCCCCTATGGCTACACCTTC; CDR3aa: CASSQDRGGTPYGYTF
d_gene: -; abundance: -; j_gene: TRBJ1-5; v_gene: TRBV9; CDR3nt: TGTGCCAGCAGCGATGGGTTCCAGGGGCAGCCCCAGCATTTT; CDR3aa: CASSDGFQGQPQHF
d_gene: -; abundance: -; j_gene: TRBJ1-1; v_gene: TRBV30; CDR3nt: TGTGCCTGCTCGCGAGGGTCTCGGACTGAAGCTTTCTTT; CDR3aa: CACSRGSRTEAFF
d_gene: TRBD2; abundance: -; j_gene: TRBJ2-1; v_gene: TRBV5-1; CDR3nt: TGCGCCAGCAGCTACTCCTCAGCGGGGGGGCCGAGGGATGAGCAGTTCTTC; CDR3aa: CASSYSSAGGPRDEQFF
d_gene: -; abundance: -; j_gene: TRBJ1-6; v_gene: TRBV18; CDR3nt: TGTGCCAGCTCACCGCGGGAGAGGGGATCAAATAATTCACCCCTCCACTTT; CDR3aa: CASSPRERGSNNSPLHF
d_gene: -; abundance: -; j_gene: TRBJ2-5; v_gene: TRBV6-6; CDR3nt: TGTGCCAGCAGTTACTCCGGGGGATTGGAGACCCAGTACTTC; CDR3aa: CASSYSGGLETQYF
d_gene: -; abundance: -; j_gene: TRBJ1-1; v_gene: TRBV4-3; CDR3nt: TGCGCCAGCAGCCGGGGGGGTGGCACTGAAGCTTTCTTT; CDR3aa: CASSRGGGTEAFF
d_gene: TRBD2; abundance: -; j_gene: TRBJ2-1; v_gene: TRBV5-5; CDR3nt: TGTGCCAGCAGCTTGGATCTAGGTACGGGACTAGCGGGTAATGAGCAGTTCTTC; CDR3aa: CASSLDLGTGLAGNEQFF
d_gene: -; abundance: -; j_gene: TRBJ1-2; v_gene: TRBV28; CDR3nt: TGTGCCAGCAGTTTTGGGCAGATTGGCTATGGCTACACCTTC; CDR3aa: CASSFGQIGYGYTF
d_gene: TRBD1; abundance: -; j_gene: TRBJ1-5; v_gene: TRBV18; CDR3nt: TGTGCCAGCTCACCACGGTTAGGGGGCGAAGGTCAGCCCCAGCATTTT; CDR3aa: CASSPRLGGEGQPQHF
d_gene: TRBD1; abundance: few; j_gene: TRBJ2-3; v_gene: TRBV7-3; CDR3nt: TGTGCCAGCAGCTCACAGGGGGCCACAGATACGCAGTATTTT; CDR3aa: CASSSQGATDTQYF
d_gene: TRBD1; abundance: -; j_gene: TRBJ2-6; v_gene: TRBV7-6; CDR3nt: TGTGCCAGCAGCTTAAGGACAGGTGGCTCTGGGGCCAACGTCCTGACTTTC; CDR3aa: CASSLRTGGSGANVLTF